The 26 T cell receptor beta chains reported below all come from one sample, sequenced in a study of blood T cell repertoires in COVID-19 (TCRdb year 2020). Preparation of the library involved the immunoSEQ multiplex PCR assay. In its TCRdb copy, this immuneACCESS table keeps in-frame sequences only and misses some clones. Where compared with another copy, unresolved V genes explain less than half of these, and the others have no known cause. A total of approximately 250,000 clones appear in this sample, 80% to 90% of them only once. About 4% of the sample comes from the top ten. The sample consisted of PBMCs or T cells enriched from blood (not recorded which). The receptors were sampled from a young woman with acute COVID-19.

The V and J genes are TRBV9 and TRBJ2-3; a possible D gene is TRBD2 (5 bases). Trimming removed 0 bases at V and 3 bases at J, with 11 bases between. CDR3 size: 15 residues. Germline V lookup: CDR1 SGDLS, CDR2 YYNGEE. CDR3 region: CASSVDRLPTDTQYF. CDR3 nucleotides: TGTGCCAGCAGCGTAGATAGACTACCAACAGATACGCAGTATTTT.

The rearrangement links TRBV7-6 to TRBJ2-2; 8 positions agree with TRBD1. The V gene's germline CDR1 is SGHVS and CDR2 FNYEAQ. Trimming removed 5 bases from V and 4 bases from J; junction bases left unmatched: 12. The CDR3 has 17 residues. The CDR3 DNA is TGTGCCAGCAGCCGCAAGGTCACGGGGACAGGCACCGGGGAGCTGTTTTTT. It encodes CASSRKVTGTGTGELFF. Complete variable domain (other parts from reference TRBV7-6 and TRBJ2-2): GAGVSQSPRYKVTKRGQDVALRCDPISGHVSLYWYRQALGQGPEFLTYFNYEAQQDKSGLPNDRFSAERPEGSISTLTIQRTEQRDSAMYRCASSRKVTGTGTGELFFGEGSRLTVL.

This chain connects TRBV9 to TRBJ1-4; 7 bases align to TRBD1. There are 17 residues in the CDR3. Trimming took 3 bases from V and 4 from J; bases not matched to a gene: 12. Germline CDR1 reads SGDLS; CDR2 reads YYNGEE. The CDR3 coding sequence is TGTGCCAGCAGCGCCGGGGACAGACTTCCCGGTAATGAAAAACTGTTTTTT. This sequence encodes CASSAGDRLPGNEKLFF.

The genes are TRBV4-2 and TRBJ2-5, with 14 nucleotides matching TRBD2. With V trimmed by 0 bases and J by 6 bases, 15 bases remained unmatched. The CDR3 loop spans 20 amino acids. Germline values: CDR1 LGHNA, CDR2 YNFKEQ. This CDR3 reads CASSQDAGLAGEGRRKTQYF. As DNA, the CDR3 is TGTGCCAGCAGCCAAGATGCGGGACTAGCGGGAGAAGGGAGGAGGAAGACCCAGTACTTC.

J is TRBJ2-2 and V is TRBV27; weak D call: TRBD2 (5 bases). This CDR3 comprises 14 residues. The germline V and J ends were trimmed by 6 bases and 2 bases, with 10 bases remaining between them. Per germline, CDR1 MNHEY and CDR2 SMNVEV (reference sequence). This CDR3 reads CASRWTANTGELFF. CDR3 nucleotides: TGTGCCAGCAGGTGGACTGCAAACACCGGGGAGCTGTTTTTT.

This chain connects TRBV28 to TRBJ1-2; D ambiguous. V was pared by 1 base and J by 5 bases, with 8 bases between. Germline V lookup: CDR1 MDHEN, CDR2 SYDVKM. The CDR3 sequence is 13 residues long. CDR3 DNA: TGTGCCAGCAGTTTATTTAGTGATTATGGCTACACCTTC. It translates to CASSLFSDYGYTF.

The chain joins TRBV27 to TRBJ2-1; D gene unclear. V gave up 2 bases and J gave up 10 bases, with 12 bases separating them. The CDR3 extends over 13 amino acids. Germline assignment: CDR1 MNHEY and CDR2 SMNVEV (reference sequence). For the CDR3, the DNA is TGTGCCAGCAGTTTACCCGGAGAAGTGGAGCAGTTCTTC. Amino acid sequence: CASSLPGEVEQFF.

This rearrangement joins TRBV11-2 to TRBJ1-1; D possibly corresponds to TRBD1 (6 bases). The CDR3 loop spans 15 amino acids. Trimming removed 5 bases at V and 1 base at J, with 14 bases between. Germline V gives CDR1 SGHAT, CDR2 FQNNGV. CDR3 sequence reads: CASSTGHNENTEAFF. In DNA form, the CDR3 reads TGTGCCAGCAGCACGGGACACAATGAGAACACTGAAGCTTTCTTT.

CDR3 in amino acids: CASSLYTGTTEAFF. The CDR3 DNA reads TGTGCCAGCAGTTTATACACAGGGACCACTGAAGCTTTCTTT. V gene TRBV28 combines with J gene TRBJ1-1; D is perhaps TRBD1 (6 bases). Germline V gene lookup returns CDR1 MDHEN and CDR2 SYDVKM. This CDR3 contains 14 residues. V shed 1 base and J shed 4 bases, with 10 bases lying between them.

This CDR3 reads CASSVGRERWNEQFF. In nucleotides, the CDR3 is TGTGCCAGTAGTGTTGGGCGGGAGAGATGGAATGAGCAGTTCTTC. The gene calls are TRBV19 and TRBJ2-1, with 7 nucleotides matching TRBD2. The length of the CDR3 is 15 residues. Germline V lookup: CDR1 LNHDA, CDR2 SQIVND (reference sequence). V was clipped by 5 bases and J by 7 bases; unmatched bases: 11.

This clone has just one count. The gene calls are TRBV28 and TRBJ1-5; D is unresolved. Germline V gene data show CDR1 as MDHEN and CDR2 as SYDVKM. V was pared by 10 bases and J by 0 bases, with 16 bases between. This CDR3 has 15 residues. CDR3 sequence (DNA): TGTGCCACCAGACGGGGAACATATAGCAATCAGCCCCAGCATTTT. Translated, it gives CATRRGTYSNQPQHF.

This sequence joins TRBV28 and TRBJ2-1; TRBD1 aligns across 8 bases. Germline CDR1 and CDR2: MDHEN and SYDVKM. V gave up 5 bases and J gave up 5 bases; unmatched junction bases: 11. CDR3 length: 16 amino acids. The CDR3 region has the DNA TGTGCCAGCAGTCCATACGACAGGGGAAGGAACAATGAGCAGTTCTTC. As protein: CASSPYDRGRNNEQFF.

The chain carries TRBV3-1 (or the pseudogene TRBV3-2) and TRBJ2-4; D is possibly TRBD2 (6 bases). V gave up 1 base and J gave up 0 bases, with 7 bases separating them. There are 15 residues in the CDR3. CDR1 is LGHDT, CDR2 YNNKEL, per germline (reference sequence). The CDR3 region has the DNA TGTGCCAGCAGCCAAGCCGGGGGAGCCAAAAACATTCAGTACTTC. This sequence encodes CASSQAGGAKNIQYF.

This chain links TRBV7-9 with TRBJ2-2; 9 positions match TRBD1. Unmatched junction bases numbered 5, after V lost 8 bases and J lost 4 bases. Per germline, CDR1 SEHNR and CDR2 FQNEAQ (reference sequence). The CDR3 sequence is 14 residues long. The DNA of the CDR3 is TGTGCCAGCGAAAGACAGGGGGGCACCGGGGAGCTGTTTTTT. It yields the protein CASERQGGTGELFF.

A word on this clone: The sample contains more than one DNA sequence encoding this CDR3. This CDR3 reads CASSQDRENEQFF. The CDR3 coding sequence is TGTGCCAGCAGCCAAGATCGGGAGAATGAGCAGTTCTTC. The chain has TRBV14 and TRBJ2-1; possibly TRBD2 for D (6 bases). The ends were cut back, 0 bases at V and 7 bases at J, with 7 bases in the middle. Germline lookup yields CDR1 SGHDN and CDR2 FVKESK. CDR3 size: 13 residues.

The chain carries TRBV28 and TRBJ2-2, with TRBD1 matching over 8 bases. Germline loops: CDR1 MDHEN, CDR2 SYDVKM. The J segment lost 7 bases and the V segment lost 5 bases, leaving 3 bases of the junction unmatched. This CDR3 comprises 13 residues. The CDR3 here is CASSTGGSGELFF. As DNA, the CDR3 is TGTGCCAGCAGTACAGGGGGAAGCGGGGAGCTGTTTTTT.

A single count supports this clone. The V call is TRBV3-1 (or the pseudogene TRBV3-2), the J call TRBJ2-2, with D possibly being TRBD2 (5 bases). V was pared by 5 bases and J by 6 bases, with 13 bases between. Germline V lookup: CDR1 LGHDT, CDR2 YNNKEL (reference sequence). The CDR3 runs to 14 residues. CDR3: CASSTPLEAGELFF. Written as DNA, the CDR3 is TGTGCCAGCAGCACCCCTCTGGAGGCCGGGGAGCTGTTTTTT.

The chain combines TRBV27 with TRBJ2-6; D possibly corresponds to TRBD2 (6 bases). The germline CDR1 and CDR2 sequences are MNHEY and SMNVEV (reference sequence). CDR3 length: 18 residues. Trimming stripped 3 bases from V and 0 bases from J, with 15 bases between. The CDR3 protein is CASSFRLGLNSGANVLTF. The CDR3 DNA reads as TGTGCCAGCAGTTTTCGCCTGGGACTGAACTCTGGGGCCAACGTCCTGACTTTC.

A few counts support this clone. The rearrangement uses TRBV7-9 and TRBJ1-4; 8 positions match TRBD1. Germline loops: CDR1 SEHNR, CDR2 FQNEAQ (reference sequence). With 1 base clipped from V and 5 bases from J, the junction kept 0 bases outside the gene matches. This CDR3 comprises 14 residues. The CDR3 DNA is TGTGCCAGCAGCTTAGGGACAGGGAATGAAAAACTGTTTTTT. Translation: CASSLGTGNEKLFF.

The rearrangement links TRBV2 to TRBJ2-2, with 8 positions matching TRBD2. Unmatched junction bases numbered 0, after V lost 6 bases and J lost 0 bases. This CDR3 has 14 amino acids. Germline V gives CDR1 SNHLY, CDR2 FYNNEI. The DNA for the CDR3 is TGTGCCAGCAGCGGGAGGGCGAACACCGGGGAGCTGTTTTTT. Amino acids: CASSGRANTGELFF.

DNA of the CDR3: TGCGCCAGCAGCCAAGAAGTGCAGCGGAGCTCCTACAATGAGCAGTTCTTC. Protein sequence: CASSQEVQRSSYNEQFF. The genes are TRBV4-1 and TRBJ2-1; D might be TRBD2 (5 bases). Germline V lookup: CDR1 MGHRA, CDR2 YSYEKL. V was pared by 0 bases and J by 0 bases, with 12 bases between. The CDR3 is 17 amino acids.

The rearrangement links TRBV19 to TRBJ1-3; maybe TRBD1 (5 bases). Trimming took off 5 bases at V and 6 bases at J, with 14 bases between the two ends. The CDR3 length is 14 residues. CDR1 and CDR2 from the germline V gene are LNHDA and SQIVND (reference sequence). CDR3 DNA: TGTGCCAGTAGTTCAGGGCAGGGCGAAAACACCATATATTTT. Its translation: CASSSGQGENTIYF.

The CDR3 coding sequence is TGTGCCAGCAGCTCCGGGACTAGTACGTATGAGCAGTTCTTC. Protein sequence: CASSSGTSTYEQFF. J is TRBJ2-1 and V is TRBV7-2, with 8 nucleotides matching TRBD2. The V segment lost 4 bases and the J segment 8 bases; nucleotides outside the gene matches: 7. The CDR3 spans 14 residues. Germline V lookup: CDR1 SGHTA, CDR2 FQGNSA.

This rearrangement joins TRBV4-1 to TRBJ2-2; 10 nucleotides line up with TRBD1. V was clipped by 0 bases and J by 7 bases; unmatched bases: 11. The CDR3 consists of 18 residues. Germline CDR1 and CDR2: MGHRA and YSYEKL. The CDR3 here is CASSQDPRDRGRGGELFF. Here the CDR3 DNA reads TGCGCCAGCAGCCAAGATCCAAGGGACAGGGGCCGGGGCGGGGAGCTGTTTTTT.

The V and J genes are TRBV7-6 and TRBJ2-3, with 7 bases fitting TRBD2. Germline values: CDR1 SGHVS, CDR2 FNYEAQ. The CDR3 extends over 18 amino acids. With V trimmed by 2 bases and J by 0 bases, 11 bases remained unmatched. The CDR3 bases are TGTGCCAGCAGCTTACTTCTCGGGAGCGGGGTTAGCACAGATACGCAGTATTTT. It yields the protein CASSLLLGSGVSTDTQYF. The whole variable domain, remainder taken from reference TRBV7-6 and TRBJ2-3, is GAGVSQSPRYKVTKRGQDVALRCDPISGHVSLYWYRQALGQGPEFLTYFNYEAQQDKSGLPNDRFSAERPEGSISTLTIQRTEQRDSAMYRCASSLLLGSGVSTDTQYFGPGTRLTVL.

This clone has a single count. V usage is TRBV7-3 and J usage is TRBJ2-1, with 8 bases aligning to TRBD2. Germline loops: CDR1 SGHTA, CDR2 FQGTGA. V shed 5 bases, J shed 1 base, and the junction held 1 base outside the gene matches. The CDR3 loop spans 14 amino acids. The CDR3 DNA reads as TGTGCCAGCAGCCGGGAGGGGTCCTACAATGAGCAGTTCTTC. It codes for CASSREGSYNEQFF. Full variable domain (remainder filled in from reference TRBV7-3 and TRBJ2-1): GAGVSQTPSNKVTEKGKYVELRCDPISGHTALYWYRQSLGQGPEFLIYFQGTGAADDSGLPNDRFFAVRPEGSVSTLKIQRTERGDSAVYLCASSREGSYNEQFFGPGTRLTVL.